This T cell receptor (beta chain) was sequenced in a study of radiation and T cells in renal cell carcinoma. Time point given: baseline pretreatment blood. Described treatment: 15 Gy SBRT to primary tumor, nephrectomy 4 weeks later. Blood was sampled at baseline, 2 weeks and 4 weeks after SBRT. V dropped 4 bases and J dropped 0 bases, with 4 bases sitting between them. The germline V gene has CDR1 SGHRS and CDR2 YFSETQ. The CDR3 runs to 13 residues. Profiled with immunoSEQ multiplex PCR; TCRdb holds only in-frame clones, not every one. The sample contains 130,000 or so clones, around four fifths of which appear only once.

This sequence joins TRBV5-1 and TRBJ1-4; D not resolved. The specimen was blood, collected from a patient whose treatment included radiotherapy and nephrectomy. The TCR was taken from a woman aged 50 to 60 with renal cell carcinoma. The CDR3 loop is CASSTATNEKLFF. The CDR3 DNA is TGCGCCAGCAGCACTGCAACTAATGAAAAACTGTTTTTT.